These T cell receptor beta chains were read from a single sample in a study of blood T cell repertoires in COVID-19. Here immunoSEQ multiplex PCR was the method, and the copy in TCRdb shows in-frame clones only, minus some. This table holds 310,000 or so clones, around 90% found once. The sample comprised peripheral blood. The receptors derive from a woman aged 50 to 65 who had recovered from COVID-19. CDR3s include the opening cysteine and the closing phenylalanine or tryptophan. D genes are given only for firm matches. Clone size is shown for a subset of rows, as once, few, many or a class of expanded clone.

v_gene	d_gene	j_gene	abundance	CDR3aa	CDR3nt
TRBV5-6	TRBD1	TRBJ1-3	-	CASSLPTGGSGNTIYF	TGTGCCAGCAGCTTACCTACAGGGGGCTCTGGAAACACCATATATTTT
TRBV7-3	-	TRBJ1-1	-	CASSLARGTEAFF	TGTGCCAGCAGCTTAGCGCGGGGCACTGAAGCTTTCTTT
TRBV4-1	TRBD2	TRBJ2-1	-	CASSHGTSGHSSYNEQFF	TGCGCCAGCAGCCACGGGACTAGCGGACACAGCTCCTACAATGAGCAGTTCTTC
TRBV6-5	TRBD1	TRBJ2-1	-	CASSTTGGRINEQFF	TGTGCCAGCAGTACCACAGGGGGCCGGATCAATGAGCAGTTCTTC
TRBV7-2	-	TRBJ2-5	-	CASSLVNRGSLETQYF	TGTGCCAGCAGCTTAGTGAATCGCGGGTCACTGGAGACCCAGTACTTC
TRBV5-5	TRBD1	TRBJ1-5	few	CASSLGPTGTGTVSNQPQHF	TGTGCCAGCAGCTTGGGTCCAACAGGGACAGGGACAGTTAGCAATCAGCCCCAGCATTTT
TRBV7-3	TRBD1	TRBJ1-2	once	CASSLGTGVYGYTF	TGTGCCAGCAGCTTAGGTACAGGGGTCTATGGCTACACCTTC
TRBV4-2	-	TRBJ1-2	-	CASSQPGTARNYGYTF	TGTGCCAGCAGCCAACCCGGGACTGCAAGGAACTATGGCTACACCTTC
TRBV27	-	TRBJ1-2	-	CASSHSPGNYGYTF	TGTGCCAGCAGCCATAGCCCGGGGAACTATGGCTACACCTTC
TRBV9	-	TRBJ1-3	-	CASSALELRGTIYF	TGTGCCAGCAGCGCCCTAGAGCTCAGAGGCACCATATATTTT
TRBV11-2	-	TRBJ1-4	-	CASSRGTVEKLFF	TGTGCCAGCAGCCGCGGGACCGTCGAAAAACTGTTTTTT
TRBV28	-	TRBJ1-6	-	CASSLFGRPNSPLHF	TGTGCCAGCAGTTTATTCGGGAGGCCGAATTCACCCCTCCACTTT
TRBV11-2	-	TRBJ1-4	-	CASSLGGPNEKLFF	TGTGCCAGCAGCTTAGGAGGTCCTAATGAAAAACTGTTTTTT
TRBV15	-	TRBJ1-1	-	CATSRDKGQGNTEAFF	TGTGCCACCAGCAGAGATAAGGGTCAGGGGAACACTGAAGCTTTCTTT
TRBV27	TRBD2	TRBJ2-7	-	CASSLGGGRGYEQYF	TGTGCCAGCAGTTTAGGGGGGGGTAGAGGCTACGAGCAGTACTTC
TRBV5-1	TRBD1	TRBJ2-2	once	CASSQGQGPGELFF	TGCGCCAGCAGCCAAGGACAGGGGCCCGGGGAGCTGTTTTTT
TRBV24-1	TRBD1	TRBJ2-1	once	CATSESGTGRYNEQFF	TGTGCCACCAGTGAGTCCGGGACAGGGAGATACAATGAGCAGTTCTTC
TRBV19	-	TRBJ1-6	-	CASSIARVTHSYNSPLHF	TGTGCCAGTAGTATAGCCCGGGTCACCCACTCCTATAATTCACCCCTCCACTTT
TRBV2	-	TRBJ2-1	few	CASSDRQWGDNEQFF	TGTGCCAGCAGTGATAGGCAGTGGGGCGACAATGAGCAGTTCTTC
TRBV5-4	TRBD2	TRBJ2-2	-	CASSSGGDTGELFF	TGTGCCAGCAGCTCGGGGGGGGACACCGGGGAGCTGTTTTTT
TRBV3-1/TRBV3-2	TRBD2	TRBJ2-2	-	CASSQAAGGPRTGELFF	TGTGCCAGCAGCCAAGCAGCGGGAGGGCCAAGGACCGGGGAGCTGTTTTTT
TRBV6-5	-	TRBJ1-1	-	CASRDSFLREAFF	TGTGCCAGCAGAGACAGTTTTTTGAGGGAAGCTTTCTTT
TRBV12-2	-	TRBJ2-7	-	CASRLGRQGGEQYF	TGTGCAAGTCGCTTAGGGCGCCAGGGGGGCGAGCAGTACTTC
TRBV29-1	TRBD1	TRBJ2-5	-	CSAATGAQETQYF	TGCAGCGCGGCGACAGGGGCCCAAGAGACCCAGTACTTC
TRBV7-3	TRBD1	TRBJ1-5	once	CASSYRPDRVGSQPQHF	TGTGCCAGCAGCTATCGCCCTGACAGGGTTGGTAGTCAGCCCCAGCATTTT
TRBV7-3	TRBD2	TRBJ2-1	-	CASSPLAGAGYNEQFF	TGTGCCAGCAGCCCGCTAGCGGGGGCCGGCTACAATGAGCAGTTCTTC
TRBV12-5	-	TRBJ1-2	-	CASGLARLYGYTF	TGTGCTAGTGGTTTGGCCCGACTCTATGGCTACACCTTC
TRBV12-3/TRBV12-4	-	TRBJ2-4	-	CASSLQGDIQYF	TGTGCCAGCAGCCTACAGGGCGACATTCAGTACTTC
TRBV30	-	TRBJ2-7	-	CAWSALSRRDLTYEQYF	TGTGCCTGGAGTGCACTATCGAGGAGGGACCTTACCTACGAGCAGTACTTC
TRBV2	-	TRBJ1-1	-	CASGKGTDTEAFF	TGTGCCAGCGGGAAGGGGACTGACACTGAAGCTTTCTTT
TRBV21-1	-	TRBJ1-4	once	CASSKDRGRGKLFF	TGTGCCAGCAGCAAAGACAGGGGGCGCGGAAAACTGTTTTTT
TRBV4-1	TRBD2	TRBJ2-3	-	CASSQDLTSGGADTQYF	TGCGCCAGCAGCCAAGATCTCACTAGCGGGGGGGCAGATACGCAGTATTTT
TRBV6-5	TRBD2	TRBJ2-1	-	CASWGSGAIYNEQFF	TGTGCCAGCTGGGGTAGCGGGGCGATCTACAATGAGCAGTTCTTC
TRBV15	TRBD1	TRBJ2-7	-	CATSSRQGSYEQYF	TGTGCCACCAGCTCTCGACAGGGGAGCTACGAGCAGTACTTC
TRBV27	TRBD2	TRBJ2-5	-	CASTKAAGGQETQYF	TGTGCCAGCACTAAAGCAGCGGGAGGGCAAGAGACCCAGTACTTC
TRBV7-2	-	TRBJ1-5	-	CASSLGLQPQHF	TGTGCCAGCAGCTTAGGTCTTCAGCCCCAGCATTTT
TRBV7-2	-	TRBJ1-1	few	CASSTDMNTEAFF	TGTGCCAGCAGCACAGACATGAACACTGAAGCTTTCTTT
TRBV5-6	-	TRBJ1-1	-	CASSYRGTFVVAFF	TGTGCCAGCAGCTATCGAGGGACTTTCGTCGTAGCTTTCTTT
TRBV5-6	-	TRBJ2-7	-	CASSSTRVRGEQYF	TGTGCCAGCAGCTCAACCAGGGTCCGAGGCGAGCAGTACTTC
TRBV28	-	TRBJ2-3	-	CASSSLGRGSTDTQYF	TGTGCCAGCAGCTCGCTTGGGAGGGGGTCGACAGATACGCAGTATTTT
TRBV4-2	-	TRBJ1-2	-	CASSQDGAGRAIDYGYTF	TGTGCCAGCAGCCAAGATGGGGCAGGGAGGGCTATCGACTATGGCTACACCTTC
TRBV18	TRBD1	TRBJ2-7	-	CASSRDPDRGQEQYF	TGTGCCAGCTCACGGGACCCGGACAGGGGGCAAGAGCAGTACTTC
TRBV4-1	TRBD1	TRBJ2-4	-	CASSQDRHRGNIQYF	TGCGCCAGCAGCCAAGATCGGCACAGGGGGAACATTCAGTACTTC
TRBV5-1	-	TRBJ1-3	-	CASSLEKGLSGNTIYF	TGCGCCAGCAGCTTGGAAAAGGGGCTCTCTGGAAACACCATATATTTT
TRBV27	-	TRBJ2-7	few	CASRHNRDSYEQYF	TGTGCCAGCAGGCATAACAGGGATTCCTACGAGCAGTACTTC
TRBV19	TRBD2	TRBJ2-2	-	CASSIVTASGGVNTGELFF	TGTGCCAGTAGTATAGTTACGGCTAGCGGGGGGGTTAACACCGGGGAGCTGTTTTTT
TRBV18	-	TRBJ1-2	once	CASSPMAANYGYTF	TGTGCCAGCTCACCAATGGCAGCTAACTATGGCTACACCTTC
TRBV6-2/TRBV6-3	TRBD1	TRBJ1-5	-	CASSYAHRGQPQHF	TGTGCCAGCAGTTACGCCCACAGGGGACAGCCCCAGCATTTT
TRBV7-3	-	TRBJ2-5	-	CASSKTGRRETQYF	TGTGCCAGCAGTAAAACAGGGAGAAGAGAGACCCAGTACTTC
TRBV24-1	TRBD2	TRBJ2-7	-	CARLTQAGGPREQYF	TGTGCCCGTCTGACCCAAGCGGGGGGGCCACGCGAGCAGTACTTC
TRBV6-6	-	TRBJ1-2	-	CASSYSKGANYGYTF	TGTGCCAGCAGTTACTCCAAGGGAGCGAACTATGGCTACACCTTC
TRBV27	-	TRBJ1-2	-	CASSFIREGIDGYTF	TGTGCCAGCAGTTTTATCAGGGAGGGTATCGATGGCTACACCTTC
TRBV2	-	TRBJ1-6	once	CASSDSSPLHF	TGTGCCAGCAGTGATAGCTCACCCCTCCACTTT